This TCR beta chain originates from a study of shared clonotypes between healthy human individuals. Overall study results and limits: Relative to clonotypes present in all four donors, those not shared had lower generation probabilities.

Per the germline V gene, CDR1 is ENHRY and CDR2 is SYGVKD. The J segment lost 6 bases and the V segment lost 6 bases, leaving 10 bases of the junction unmatched. This CDR3 contains 15 residues. Points on this clone: Its target is unknown.

The repertoire was sequenced with immunoSEQ multiplex PCR; TCRdb's copy has only in-frame clones and lacks some. The table has around 750,000 clones, around 67% seen once. V and J are TRBV10-3 and TRBJ2-7, with TRBD2 identical over 11 bases. The material sequenced was memory CD4+ T cells sorted from blood. Stated subset: CD45RA-negative fraction. The TCR was taken from a woman between 25 and 40 years old in good health. CDR3 sequence (DNA): TGTGCCATCAGGGCTCAACTAGCGGGAGAAGGCGAGCAGTACTTC. Its translation: CAIRAQLAGEGEQYF.